This T cell receptor beta chain was observed in a study of shared clonotypes between healthy human individuals. V shed 7 bases and J shed 5 bases, with 18 bases lying between them. This CDR3 comprises 14 residues. The germline V gene has CDR1 WNHNN and CDR2 SYGVQD (reference sequence). Authors' data handling: Junction-only immunoSEQ sequences carried no quality scores, so filtering differed. Assay used: immunoSEQ multiplex PCR; TCRdb lists only in-frame clones, some missing. V and J calls and clone size are those listed in that table; D and trimming were worked out from the DNA. The table has some 1.1 million clones, roughly 77% seen once; the top ten hold 0.85% to 1%.

This TCR came from a man between 18 and 35 years old in good health. Some clones in this sample may be carry-over from other donors' samples. This chain joins TRBV10-1 and TRBJ2-7, with D unresolved. Sequencing input: memory CD4+ T cells from PBMCs. Subset specified: CD45RA-negative fraction. The CDR3 region has the DNA TGCGCCAGCACCAACCGGGCCCTTGAGAACGAGCAGTACTTC. Residues: CASTNRALENEQYF.